This T cell receptor beta chain stems from a study of blood T cells in healthy people across ages. The CDR3 runs to 15 residues. CDR1 and CDR2 from the germline V gene are LGHDT and YNNKEL (reference sequence). Trimming stripped 1 base from V and 2 bases from J, with 11 bases between. A single count supports this clonotype. Using a J-beta primer mix together with a sample-barcoded 5' primer, a second PCR was run for roughly 7 to 11 cycles. MiXCR, run by TCRdb on the 5' RACE reads, gives a single entry per CDR3 protein. The sample yields around 400,000 distinct CDR3 sequences, about 52% seen once. The sequenced sample consisted of blood. This rearrangement joins TRBV3-1 to TRBJ2-5; D may be TRBD2 (5 bases). The clonotype originates from a man in his fifties or sixties in good health. DNA of the CDR3: TGTGCCAGCAGCCAAGGGGCGGGCCCTCAAGAGACCCAGTACTTC. This sequence encodes CASSQGAGPQETQYF.